The T cell receptor (beta chain) under discussion was sequenced for a study of OX40 agonist ivuxolimab in advanced cancers. Study-level information: Ivuxolimab, which is an agonistic anti-OX40 (CD134) antibody, was administered to the patients. Earlier anti-PD-1, anti-PD-L1 or anti-CTLA-4 therapy was permitted; roughly 40% had received some.

Study-wide results and caveats: Within 6 weeks, CD4+ and CD8+ blood T cells expanded clonally at 0.1 to 3.0 mg/kg.

Sequencing was performed with immunoSEQ multiplex PCR; in TCRdb, only in-frame clones are kept and a portion is missing. The sample lists under 90,000 clones; approximately 85% were seen once. V lost 4 bases, J lost 3 bases, and 8 bases lay in between. The CDR3 covers 12 residues. Germline lookup yields CDR1 SGHRS and CDR2 YFSETQ. This clone is medium-sized by share. Its antigen is not identified. Sampled blood was obtained at baseline, cycle 4 day 1, and cycle 7 day 1. The starting material was CD4+ or CD8+ T cells sorted from blood, obtained in a trial of the OX40 agonist ivuxolimab. The J gene is TRBJ2-7, the V gene TRBV5-1, with D unresolved. This receptor was obtained from an adult with an advanced solid tumor such as melanoma, head and neck, liver or kidney cancer. The chain's CDR3 is CASSGSFYEQYF. CDR3 nucleotides: TGCGCCAGCAGCGGGTCTTTCTACGAGCAGTACTTC.